This T cell receptor beta chain was profiled in a study of blood T cell repertoires in COVID-19. Study-level information: The samples span acute and convalescent COVID-19 from the United States, Italy and Spain. Nucleic acid was either cDNA or gDNA, and it came from T cells, B-cell-depleted T cells, or PBMCs.

V shed 4 bases, J shed 0 bases, and the junction held 5 bases outside the gene matches. The length of the CDR3 is 15 residues. Germline CDR1 is GTSNPN and CDR2 is SVGIG (reference sequence). In the original processing: Counts of nucleated cells, estimated from reference gene primer amplification, were obtained. Profiled with immunoSEQ multiplex PCR; TCRdb holds only in-frame clones, not every one. D and trimming were read from the DNA, whereas the V and J calls and clone size are those reported in that table. Of tens of thousands of clones listed, over 75% are singletons. Sequenced sample: peripheral blood. The origin of this receptor is a human donor with acute or convalescent COVID-19. The donor label of this sample is uncertain. The rearrangement uses TRBV30 and TRBJ2-2, with 7 bases lining up with TRBD2. CDR3 region: CAWKHGGTNTGELFF. The CDR3 nucleotides are TGTGCCTGGAAACACGGGGGGACGAACACCGGGGAGCTGTTTTTT.